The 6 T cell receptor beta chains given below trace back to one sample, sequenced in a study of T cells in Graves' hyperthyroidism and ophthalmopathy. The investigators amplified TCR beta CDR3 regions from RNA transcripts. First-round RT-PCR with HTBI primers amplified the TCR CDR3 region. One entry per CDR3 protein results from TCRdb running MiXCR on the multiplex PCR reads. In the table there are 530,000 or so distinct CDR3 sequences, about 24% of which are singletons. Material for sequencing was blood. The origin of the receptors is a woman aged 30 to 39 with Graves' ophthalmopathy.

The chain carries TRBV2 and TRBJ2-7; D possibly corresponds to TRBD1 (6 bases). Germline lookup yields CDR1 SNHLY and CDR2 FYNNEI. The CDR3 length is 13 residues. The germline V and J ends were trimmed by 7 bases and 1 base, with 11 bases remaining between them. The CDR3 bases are TGTGCCAGCACCACCAGGGGATCCTACGAGCAGTACTTC. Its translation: CASTTRGSYEQYF.

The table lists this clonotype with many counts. As DNA, the CDR3 is TGTGCCAGCAGCCTCCTTAATCAGGGTCCAACTGAAGCTTTCTTT. Translating gives CASSLLNQGPTEAFF. The chain couples TRBV7-2 to TRBJ1-1; D may be TRBD1 (5 bases). CDR3 size: 15 residues. V was clipped by 5 bases and J by 5 bases, with 18 bases between them. CDR1 SGHTA and CDR2 FQGNSA come from the germline V gene.

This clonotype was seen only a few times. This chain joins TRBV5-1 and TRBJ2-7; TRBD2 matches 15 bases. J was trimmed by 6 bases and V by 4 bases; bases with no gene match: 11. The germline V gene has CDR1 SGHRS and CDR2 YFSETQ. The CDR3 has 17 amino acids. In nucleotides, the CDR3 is TGCGCCAGCAGCCTAGGACTAGCGGGGGGGCCATCGAGCGAGCAGTACTTC. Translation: CASSLGLAGGPSSEQYF.

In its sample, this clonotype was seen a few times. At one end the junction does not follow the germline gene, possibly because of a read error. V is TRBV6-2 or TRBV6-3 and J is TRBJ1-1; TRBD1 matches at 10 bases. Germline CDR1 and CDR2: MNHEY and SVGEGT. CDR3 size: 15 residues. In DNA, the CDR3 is TGCGCCAGCAGTCACCTCACCGGGACAGGGGACGAAGCTTTCTTT. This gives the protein CASSHLTGTGDEAFF.

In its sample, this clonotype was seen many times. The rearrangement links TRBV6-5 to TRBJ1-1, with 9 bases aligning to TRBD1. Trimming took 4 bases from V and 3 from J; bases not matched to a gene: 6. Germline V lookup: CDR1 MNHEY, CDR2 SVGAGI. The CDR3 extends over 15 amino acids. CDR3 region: CASSSGQGGDTEAFF. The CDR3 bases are TGTGCCAGCAGTTCGGGACAGGGTGGAGACACTGAAGCTTTCTTT.

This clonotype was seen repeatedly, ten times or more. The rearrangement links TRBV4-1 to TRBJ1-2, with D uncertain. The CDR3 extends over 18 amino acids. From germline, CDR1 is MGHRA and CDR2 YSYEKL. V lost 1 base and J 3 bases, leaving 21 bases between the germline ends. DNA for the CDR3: TGCGCCAGCAGCCAAGTATCCCGTACCCAGAAATCTGACTATGGCTACACCTTC. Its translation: CASSQVSRTQKSDYGYTF.